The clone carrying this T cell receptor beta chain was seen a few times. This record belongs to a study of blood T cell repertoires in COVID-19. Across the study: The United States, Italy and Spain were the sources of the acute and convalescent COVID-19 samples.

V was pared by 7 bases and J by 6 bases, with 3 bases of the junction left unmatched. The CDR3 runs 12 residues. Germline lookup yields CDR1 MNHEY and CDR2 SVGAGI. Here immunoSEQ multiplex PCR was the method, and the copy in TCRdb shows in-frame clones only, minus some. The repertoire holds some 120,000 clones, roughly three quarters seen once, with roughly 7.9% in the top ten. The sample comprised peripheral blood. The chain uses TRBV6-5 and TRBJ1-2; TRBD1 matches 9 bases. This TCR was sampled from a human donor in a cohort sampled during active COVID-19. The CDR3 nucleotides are TGTGCCAGCACGGACAGGGGCCATGGCTACACCTTC. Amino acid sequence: CASTDRGHGYTF.